This TCR beta chain is from a study of blood T cell repertoires in COVID-19. CDR3 length: 14 amino acids. The V gene end was trimmed by 6 bases and the J gene end by 2 bases; junction bases not matched to a gene: 4. Germline V lookup: CDR1 MNHEY, CDR2 SVGAGI. The data were produced by immunoSEQ multiplex PCR, yet TCRdb's version contains in-frame clones alone and is incomplete. The repertoire holds 250,000 or so clones, around 90% seen once, with 4.1% in the top ten. What was sequenced was PBMCs or T cells enriched from blood (not recorded which). This chain links TRBV6-5 with TRBJ2-5; 9 bases align to TRBD1. This sequence was found in a woman aged 25 to 39 with acute COVID-19. CDR3 nucleotides: TGTGCCAGCAGGGACAGGGGATCACAAGAGACCCAGTACTTC. It yields the protein CASRDRGSQETQYF.